These 12 T cell receptor beta chains were sequenced from one sample in a study of blood T cell repertoires in COVID-19. Repertoires were generated with immunoSEQ multiplex PCR, while TCRdb's copy carries only in-frame clones and drops some. The sample has about 420,000 clones; around nine tenths are singletons. Sequencing input: peripheral blood. The receptors were sampled from a man between 18 and 35 years old with COVID-19, enrolled during active disease.

The J gene is TRBJ1-4, the V gene TRBV5-5; a weak D match, TRBD1 (5 bases). The CDR3 has 13 residues. Germline values: CDR1 SGHKS, CDR2 YYEKEE (reference sequence). Trimming left V 5 bases short and J 8 bases short, with 13 bases between. CDR3 amino acids: CASRSREGEKLFF. The CDR3 DNA is TGTGCCAGCAGATCTAGGGAGGGGGAAAAACTGTTTTTT.

The chain couples TRBV2 to TRBJ2-2; 12 bases are a match to TRBD1. Germline V gives CDR1 SNHLY, CDR2 FYNNEI. The CDR3 runs 15 residues. The V and J ends lost 4 bases and 8 bases, in that order; junction bases with no gene match: 5. The CDR3 DNA is TGTGCCAGCAGTGTGTGGGACAGGGGGCCTGGGGAGCTGTTTTTT. It is translated as CASSVWDRGPGELFF.

This clone was detected once. This chain joins TRBV6-5 and TRBJ2-7; D perhaps matches TRBD2 (6 bases). V lost 0 bases to trimming and J lost 4 bases, with 7 bases between them. This CDR3 contains 13 residues. Germline CDR1 MNHEY, CDR2 SVGAGI. The CDR3 bases are TGTGCCAGCAGTTACTCGGCGGGATACGAGCAGTACTTC. This codes for CASSYSAGYEQYF.

The chain carries TRBV3-1 (or the pseudogene TRBV3-2) and TRBJ2-1; D call uncertain. V lost 6 bases and J 8 bases, leaving 11 bases between the germline ends. This CDR3 region has 12 residues. The germline V gene encodes CDR1 LGHDT and CDR2 YNNKEL (reference sequence). CDR3 loop: CASRGSIDEQFF. The CDR3 DNA reads TGTGCCAGCAGGGGTAGCATCGATGAGCAGTTCTTC.

The J gene is TRBJ2-1, the V gene TRBV6-5; TRBD2 matches 11 bases. The CDR3 is 15 amino acids. CDR1 and CDR2 from the germline V gene are MNHEY and SVGAGI. The J segment lost 6 bases and the V segment lost 5 bases, leaving 6 bases of the junction unmatched. The CDR3 spells CASSLSGRAANEQFF. CDR3 in DNA: TGTGCCAGCAGTCTTAGCGGGAGGGCCGCCAATGAGCAGTTCTTC.

The chain employs TRBV2 and TRBJ2-7; maybe TRBD2 (6 bases). The length of the CDR3 is 14 residues. Trimming shortened V by 8 bases and J by 0 bases, and 14 bases separated the two germline ends. Germline CDR1 SNHLY, CDR2 FYNNEI. CDR3 bases: TGTGCCAGCTCTCGGACGGGGGACTCCTACGAGCAGTACTTC. It codes for CASSRTGDSYEQYF.

The chain couples TRBV2 to TRBJ2-5; weak D call: TRBD2 (5 bases). Germline-derived CDR1 and CDR2 are SNHLY and FYNNEI. CDR3 length equals 13 residues. V dropped 11 bases and J dropped 5 bases, with 18 bases sitting between them. The CDR3 sequence: CASCSGERETQYF. CDR3 DNA sequence: TGTGCCTCCTGTTCCGGCGAGCGGGAGACCCAGTACTTC.

V usage is TRBV19 and J usage is TRBJ2-2; a possible D gene is TRBD2 (5 bases). Germline CDR1 is LNHDA and CDR2 is SQIVND (reference sequence). The CDR3 covers 14 residues. Trimming cost V 1 base and J 5 bases, with 8 bases left between them. The CDR3 bases are TGTGCCAGTAGTATAGGAGCGGTAACCGGGGAGCTGTTTTTT. Translation gives CASSIGAVTGELFF.

The chain employs TRBV2 and TRBJ1-5, with D uncertain. Trimming stripped 7 bases from V and 6 bases from J, with 16 bases between. Germline CDR1 and CDR2: SNHLY and FYNNEI. This CDR3 comprises 14 residues. As DNA, the CDR3 is TGTGCCAGCAACCCCGACCCGGCGGGTCAGCCCCAGCATTTT. Its protein product is CASNPDPAGQPQHF. The full variable domain, completed using reference TRBV2 and TRBJ1-5, is EPEVTQTPSHQVTQMGQEVILRCVPISNHLYFYWYRQILGQKVEFLVSFYNNEISEKSEIFDDQFSVERPDGSNFTLKIRSTKLEDSAMYFCASNPDPAGQPQHFGDGTRLSIL.

The CDR3: CASSQSSGGSSGEKLFF. CDR3 nucleotides: TGTGCCAGCAGCCAATCTTCCGGGGGTAGCTCGGGGGAAAAACTGTTTTTT. J is TRBJ1-4 and V is TRBV4-2; D is perhaps TRBD1 (5 bases). Germline lookup yields CDR1 LGHNA and CDR2 YNFKEQ. This CDR3 comprises 17 residues. Trimming stripped 2 bases from V and 8 bases from J, with 21 bases between.

This clone was seen only once. The chain is built from TRBV27 and TRBJ2-1; TRBD2 matches at 13 bases. The CDR3 is 18 amino acids. The junction had 12 bases not matched to a gene; V was cut back by 1 base and J by 9 bases. The V gene's germline CDR1 is MNHEY and CDR2 SMNVEV (reference sequence). Here the CDR3 DNA reads TGTGCCAGCAGTTTATTCGCACTAGCGGGAGGGAAGGGTGGTGAGCAGTTCTTC. This encodes CASSLFALAGGKGGEQFF.

CDR3 in amino acids: CATSDSGTSGGGNIQDEQFF. CDR3 bases: TGTGCCACCAGTGATTCCGGGACTAGCGGGGGGGGTAATATTCAGGATGAGCAGTTCTTC. V gene TRBV24-1 combines with J gene TRBJ2-1; 16 bases fit TRBD2. Germline CDR1 reads KGHDR; CDR2 reads SFDVKD. V was pared by 2 bases and J by 8 bases, with 14 bases of the junction left unmatched. The CDR3 sequence is 20 residues long.